One and the same sample provided the 27 T cell receptor beta chains below, sequenced in a study of T cells expressing NK-cell markers (TCRdb year 2020). The protocol used for the library was 5' RACE. Sequenced on an Illumina HiSeq 2000. TCRdb reprocessed the reads and assigns one entry to each CDR3 protein sequence, leaving out DNA. The table held for this sample gives some 600,000 distinct CDR3 sequences. 3% to 4.5% of the sample is in the top ten clones. Material for sequencing was blood T cells: a sorted CD56 or NKG2C T cell subset, CD4+ or CD8+ T cells, or bulk PBMC T cells (not recorded which). The receptors here all came from a man aged 18 to 30 in good health. Donor details come from another sample of the same person, matched by shared clones.

The chain has TRBV12-3 or TRBV12-4 and TRBJ1-1; TCRdb lists TRBD1, though no DNA is available to test this call. The CDR3 has 16 residues. Here the CDR3 reads CASRPFTGFPGTEAFF.

The CDR3 sequence: CASSLSLAHSNEQFF. V and J are TRBV7-7 and TRBJ2-1. The CDR3 sequence is 15 residues long. Looked up from germline, CDR1 is SSHAT and CDR2 is FNYEAQ (reference sequence).

The chain joins TRBV27 to TRBJ2-1; TCRdb's D call of TRBD1 is untestable without DNA. Germline loops: CDR1 MNHEY, CDR2 SMNVEV (reference sequence). The length of the CDR3 is 13 residues. This CDR3 is CASGRMGYNEQFF.

V and J are TRBV29-1 and TRBJ1-2. Germline V gene data show CDR1 as SQVTM and CDR2 as ANQGSEA. The CDR3 length is 14 residues. The CDR3 loop reads CSVEDRQTNYGYTF. Full variable domain (remainder filled in from reference TRBV29-1 and TRBJ1-2): SAVISQKPSRDICQRGTSLTIQCQVDSQVTMMFWYRQQPGQSLTLIATANQGSEATYESGFVIDKFPISRPNLTFSTLTVSNMSPEDSSIYLCSVEDRQTNYGYTFGSGTRLTVV.

V and J are TRBV5-1 and TRBJ2-1; TCRdb calls TRBD2, which cannot be checked without DNA. This CDR3 region has 15 residues. In germline, CDR1 is SGHRS, CDR2 YFSETQ. This chain's CDR3 is CASSLEETSRNEQFF.

The rearrangement links TRBV4-3 to TRBJ1-1. The CDR3 runs 15 residues. Germline CDR1 LGHNA, CDR2 YSLEER. CDR3 sequence reads: CASSLRGGEHTEAFF.

CDR3 in amino acids: CASSLKGGLEFNQPQHF. This sequence joins TRBV12-3 or TRBV12-4 and TRBJ1-5; checking the TCRdb D call of TRBD1 is not possible without DNA. The CDR3 is 17 residues long.

This chain joins TRBV7-6 and TRBJ1-1; with no DNA, the TCRdb D assignment of TRBD1 cannot be verified. Germline V gene data show CDR1 as SGHVS and CDR2 as FNYEAQ. The CDR3 spans 15 residues. The CDR3 loop is CASSSRQGRNTEAFF.

This rearrangement joins TRBV27 to TRBJ2-7; as DNA is missing, the TRBD1 call by TCRdb cannot be tested. Germline V gene lookup returns CDR1 MNHEY and CDR2 SMNVEV (reference sequence). This CDR3 comprises 13 residues. CDR3 protein: CASSLMTGYEQYF.

The gene calls are TRBV7-2 and TRBJ2-5; absent DNA, TCRdb's TRBD1 call cannot be checked. The CDR3 totals 17 residues. CDR1 SGHTA and CDR2 FQGNSA come from the germline V gene. This chain's CDR3 is CASSTRVWGTVIETQYF.

The CDR3 sequence: CASSLRGQGADTQYF. This chain links TRBV28 with TRBJ2-3; TCRdb returns TRBD1, unconfirmable since there is no DNA. The CDR3 extends over 15 amino acids. Per germline, CDR1 MDHEN and CDR2 SYDVKM.

The chain employs TRBV18 and TRBJ1-2; lacking DNA, the TRBD1 call made by TCRdb goes unchecked. The V gene's germline CDR1 is KGHSH and CDR2 LQKENI. The CDR3 loop spans 15 amino acids. The CDR3 is CASSPGQGALNGYTF.

The gene calls are TRBV7-2 and TRBJ2-1; TCRdb lists TRBD1, though no DNA is available to test this call. The germline V gene encodes CDR1 SGHTA and CDR2 FQGNSA. The CDR3 is 16 amino acids. CDR3 loop: CASSSIGASLDNEQFF.

The J gene is TRBJ1-5, the V gene TRBV12-3 or TRBV12-4; TCRdb reports TRBD1, a call that lacks DNA to check it against. This CDR3 is 15 amino acids long. CDR3 in amino acids: CATGGGRGSNQPQHF.

The V gene is TRBV11-1, the J gene TRBJ2-1; TCRdb lists TRBD2, though no DNA is available to test this call. This CDR3 contains 20 residues. Germline loops: CDR1 SGHAT, CDR2 FQDESV (reference sequence). The CDR3: CASSSTRGTSGRQVGNEQFF.

J is TRBJ1-2 and V is TRBV7-9. The CDR3 is 16 residues long. CDR1 is SEHNR, CDR2 FQNEAQ, per germline (reference sequence). The CDR3 sequence: CASSSNLGGINYGYTF.

V gene TRBV5-1 combines with J gene TRBJ2-1; no DNA is available, so the TRBD2 call from TCRdb remains unchecked. CDR3 length: 14 residues. CDR1 is SGHRS and CDR2 is YFSETQ in the germline V gene. The CDR3 loop is CASSSRAGGGEQFF.

The chain is built from TRBV7-2 and TRBJ1-6. This CDR3 has 17 residues. CDR1 is SGHTA and CDR2 is FQGNSA in the germline V gene. CDR3 sequence reads: CASSFGDSKFYNSPLHF.

The rearrangement uses TRBV6-1 and TRBJ2-1; absent DNA, TCRdb's TRBD2 call cannot be checked. This CDR3 has 14 residues. CDR1 and CDR2 from the germline V gene are MNHNS and SASEGT. This chain's CDR3 is CASKDRRESSEQFF.

The chain uses TRBV7-9 and TRBJ2-1. This CDR3 contains 11 residues. Per the germline V gene, CDR1 is SEHNR and CDR2 is FQNEAQ (reference sequence). The CDR3 region is CASSASEMQFF. The whole variable domain, filled in from reference TRBV7-9 and TRBJ2-1, reads DTGVSQNPRHKITKRGQNVTFRCDPISEHNRLYWYRQTLGQGPEFLTYFQNEAQLEKSRLLSDRFSAERPKGSFSTLEIQRTEQGDSAMYLCASSASEMQFFGPGTRLTVL.

The rearrangement links TRBV3-1 to TRBJ2-3; TCRdb's D call, TRBD2, is unchecked because there is no DNA. CDR1 is LGHDT and CDR2 is YNNKEL in the germline V gene (reference sequence). The CDR3 loop spans 14 amino acids. CDR3 residues: CASSLGTLEDTQYF.

The V and J genes are TRBV4-2 and TRBJ2-1; TCRdb lists TRBD2, though no DNA is available to test this call. From germline, CDR1 is LGHNA and CDR2 YNFKEQ. The CDR3 spans 15 residues. The CDR3: CASSQAGGDENEQFF.

The chain is built from TRBV20-1 and TRBJ1-5. Looked up from germline, CDR1 is DFQATT and CDR2 is SNEGSKA (reference sequence). The CDR3 is made up of 12 amino acids. The CDR3 reads CSASGSGQPQHF.

V usage is TRBV12-3 or TRBV12-4 and J usage is TRBJ2-2; TCRdb's D call, TRBD2, is unchecked because there is no DNA. The CDR3 consists of 18 residues. The CDR3 reads CASSLGTSGIYDTGELFF.

The chain recombines TRBV6-5 with TRBJ1-3; the D gene TCRdb calls, TRBD1, cannot be checked with no DNA. CDR3 size: 16 residues. Germline loops: CDR1 MNHEY, CDR2 SVGAGI. CDR3 protein: CASSYPGTGDIYTIYF.

The CDR3 loop is CASTPGLAMEDEQFF. This chain uses TRBV28 with TRBJ2-1; TCRdb indicates TRBD2, and absent DNA this call remains unverified. CDR3 size: 15 residues. The germline V gene has CDR1 MDHEN and CDR2 SYDVKM.

The chain links TRBV12-3 or TRBV12-4 to TRBJ1-5. This CDR3 is built from 14 residues. The CDR3 region is CASRTRGWGQPQHF.